This T cell receptor (beta chain) was captured in a study of blood T cell repertoires in COVID-19. Study background: T cells, B-cell-depleted T cells, or PBMCs supplied cDNA or gDNA.

In the authors' methods: Reference gene primer amplification gave estimated nucleated cell counts. Libraries were prepared by immunoSEQ multiplex PCR; TCRdb keeps only in-frame clonotypes and omits some of them. The V and J calls and clone size come from that table; D and trimming were worked out from the DNA. This table holds just under 350,000 clones, roughly 90% found once. This clone was detected a few times. The specimen was peripheral blood. The receptor was isolated from a woman aged 70 to 79 with COVID-19, enrolled during active disease.

The CDR3 region is CASGLVLWSYGYTF. The CDR3 DNA follows: TGTGCTAGTGGTTTGGTACTGTGGTCGTATGGCTACACCTTC. The chain is built from TRBV12-5 and TRBJ1-2, with D uncertain. Germline CDR1 reads LGHNT; CDR2 reads FRNRAP. Trimming left V 0 bases short and J 5 bases short, with 10 bases between. The CDR3 covers 14 residues.